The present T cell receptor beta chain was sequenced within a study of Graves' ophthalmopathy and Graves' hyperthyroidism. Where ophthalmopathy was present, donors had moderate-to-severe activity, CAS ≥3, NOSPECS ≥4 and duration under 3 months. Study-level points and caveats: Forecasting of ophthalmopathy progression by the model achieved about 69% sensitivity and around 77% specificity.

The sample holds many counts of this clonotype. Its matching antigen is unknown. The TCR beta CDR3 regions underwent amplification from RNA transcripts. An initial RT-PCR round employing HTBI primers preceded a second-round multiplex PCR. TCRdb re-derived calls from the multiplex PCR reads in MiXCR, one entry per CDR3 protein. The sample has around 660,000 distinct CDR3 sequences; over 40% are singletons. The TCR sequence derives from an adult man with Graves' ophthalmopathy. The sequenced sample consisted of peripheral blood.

CDR3 in DNA: TGCAGCGTTGATGGTCAGGGGAACACTGAAGCTTTCTTT. The encoded protein is CSVDGQGNTEAFF. This chain uses TRBV29-1 with TRBJ1-1; D is perhaps TRBD1 (5 bases). Trimming shortened V by 3 bases and J by 1 base, and 9 bases separated the two germline ends. The CDR3 has 13 amino acids. CDR1 SQVTM and CDR2 ANQGSEA come from the germline V gene.